This TCR beta chain stems from a study of early T cells in non-severe SARS-CoV-2 infection. The germline V gene encodes CDR1 SNHLY and CDR2 FYNNEI. The CDR3 is made up of 14 amino acids. V was clipped by 1 base and J by 6 bases, with 10 bases between them. About this clonotype itself: Its cognate antigen is unknown.

Unique molecular identifiers were attached to individual cDNA molecules. Using its own MiXCR run on the 5' RACE reads, TCRdb lists one record per CDR3 protein. This table holds fewer than 120,000 distinct CDR3 sequences, roughly 12% found once. Findings and caveats of the study: Reliance on VDJdb matching favored anti-spike CD8 responses; private and CD4 specificities were missed.

This specimen consisted of whole blood, obtained at baseline. The chain uses TRBV2 and TRBJ2-1; D is uncertain. The TCR originated in an adult who was a healthcare worker with PCR-confirmed SARS-CoV-2 infection or an uninfected control (not recorded which). CDR3 sequence: CASSEERTPNEQFF. CDR3 bases: TGTGCCAGCAGTGAAGAACGAACCCCCAATGAGCAGTTCTTC.